These 5 T cell receptor beta chains share one sample of origin, sequenced in a study of T cell responses to AZD1222 COVID-19 vaccine. Data came from immunoSEQ multiplex PCR; TCRdb stores just in-frame clones and leaves some out. This table has around 100,000 clones, around 90% appearing once. Sequenced here: peripheral blood, sampled on day 0 of AZD1222 vaccination. The origin of the receptors is an adult in good health.

A word on this clone: This sample also contains other DNA sequences that code for the same CDR3. V usage is TRBV10-3 and J usage is TRBJ1-3; D is undetermined. CDR3 length: 14 amino acids. V was trimmed by 3 bases and J by 2 bases, leaving 8 bases between them. Germline CDR1 and CDR2: ENHRY and SYGVKD. CDR3 amino acids: CAISDGVTGNTIYF. The CDR3 DNA sequence: TGTGCCATCAGTGATGGGGTTACTGGAAACACCATATATTTT.

This clone was picked up one time. The chain is built from TRBV14 and TRBJ1-4; unclear D gene. The V and J ends lost 4 bases and 6 bases respectively, with 6 bases between them. Germline V gene data show CDR1 as SGHDN and CDR2 as FVKESK. The CDR3 has 12 residues. The CDR3 loop reads CASSRRDEKLFF. The CDR3 nucleotides are TGTGCCAGCAGCCGGCGAGATGAAAAACTGTTTTTT.

The rearrangement links TRBV10-3 to TRBJ1-1; 7 nucleotides line up with TRBD1. The germline V gene has CDR1 ENHRY and CDR2 SYGVKD. Losses at the gene ends were 0 bases for V and 4 bases for J; bases not matched to a gene: 2. The CDR3 is made up of 14 amino acids. DNA for the CDR3: TGTGCCATCAGTGAGTCGGCAGGGGGCACTGAAGCTTTCTTT. Amino acids: CAISESAGGTEAFF.

This chain uses TRBV25-1 with TRBJ2-7; 16 nucleotides agree with TRBD2. This CDR3 contains 15 residues. Germline V gene lookup returns CDR1 MGHDK and CDR2 SYGVNS. The trim removed 8 bases at V and 2 bases at J, leaving 3 bases unmatched. CDR3 coding DNA: TGTGCCAGCGCCGGGACTAGCGGGGGGGCCTACGAGCAGTACTTC. Protein product: CASAGTSGGAYEQYF.

This sequence joins TRBV24-1 and TRBJ1-1, with D uncertain. Germline CDR1 reads KGHDR; CDR2 reads SFDVKD. This CDR3 has 13 residues. Between the trimmed V and J ends, which lost 5 bases and 5 bases, there was a span of 11 bases. In nucleotides, the CDR3 is TGTGCCACCAGTGTGGGCAGGTGGACTGAAGCTTTCTTT. Translated, it gives CATSVGRWTEAFF.